This passage covers 13 T cell receptor beta chains from one sample sequenced in a study of identical twins. MiXCR, run by TCRdb on the 5' RACE reads, gives a single entry per CDR3 protein. The table lists about 890,000 distinct CDR3 sequences, 10% to 15% of them singletons, with around 1.6% in the top ten. These data also formed part of another study, on yellow fever vaccine responses in identical twins.

The sequenced sample consisted of PBMCs. Receptors were obtained from a woman aged 18 to 35 in good health.

The chain joins TRBV5-1 to TRBJ1-1; D might be TRBD1 (6 bases). V was shortened by 0 bases and J by 3 bases, with 12 bases between the two germline ends. Germline CDR1 reads SGHRS; CDR2 reads YFSETQ. The CDR3 is 15 residues long. Here the CDR3 reads CASSLVWDMDTEAFF. CDR3 bases: TGCGCCAGCAGCTTGGTTTGGGACATGGACACTGAAGCTTTCTTT.

This clonotype was recorded many times. The chain's CDR3 is CASSYSWQNTEAFF. The CDR3 DNA reads as TGTGCCAGCAGTTACTCTTGGCAGAACACTGAAGCTTTCTTT. This chain links TRBV6-5 with TRBJ1-1; D gene unclear. The CDR3 loop spans 14 amino acids. Trimming shortened V by 0 bases and J by 1 base, and 6 bases separated the two germline ends. The germline CDR1 and CDR2 sequences are MNHEY and SVGAGI.

DNA of the CDR3: TGTGCCAGCAGCCAAGGGGAGGGGGTGAGCACAGATACGCAGTATTTT. The encoded protein is CASSQGEGVSTDTQYF. The chain couples TRBV3-1 to TRBJ2-3; D may be TRBD2 (7 bases). The CDR3 has 16 residues. Germline V gene sequence: CDR1 LGHDT, CDR2 YNNKEL (reference sequence). V gave up 1 base and J gave up 0 bases, with 11 bases separating them.

This chain uses TRBV20-1 with TRBJ2-3, with 11 bases aligning to TRBD2. This CDR3 spans 15 amino acids. Trimming at V came to 0 bases and at J to 5 bases, leaving 4 bases not matched to a gene. Germline V gene lookup returns CDR1 DFQATT and CDR2 SNEGSKA (reference sequence). This CDR3 is CSARELAGVGDTQYF. CDR3 DNA: TGCAGTGCTAGAGAACTAGCGGGAGTAGGAGATACGCAGTATTTT.

This clonotype turned up a few times. The J gene is TRBJ1-2, the V gene TRBV6-1; TRBD1 matches at 8 bases. The CDR3 is made up of 13 amino acids. V shed 7 bases, J shed 8 bases, and the junction held 9 bases outside the gene matches. Germline CDR1 MNHNS, CDR2 SASEGT. Written as DNA, the CDR3 is TGTGCCAGCACTACCGGGACAGGAAACGGCTACACCTTC. Its translation is CASTTGTGNGYTF.

At least ten counts were recorded for this clonotype. The rearrangement uses TRBV10-3 and TRBJ1-1; D possibly corresponds to TRBD1 (6 bases). Trimming left V 11 bases short and J 0 bases short, with 13 bases between. Looked up from germline, CDR1 is ENHRY and CDR2 is SYGVKD. This CDR3 spans 13 amino acids. The CDR3: CAYRTELNTEAFF. CDR3 sequence (DNA): TGTGCCTACAGGACAGAATTGAACACTGAAGCTTTCTTT.

The genes are TRBV2 and TRBJ2-4, with D uncertain. V lost 8 bases and J lost 3, with 20 bases in between. From germline, CDR1 is SNHLY and CDR2 FYNNEI. The CDR3 length is 16 residues. The CDR3 region has the DNA TGTGCCAGCCTCGAATCTTCCCCTCTTGGCAAAAACATTCAGTACTTC. Its protein product is CASLESSPLGKNIQYF.

This clonotype was seen ten or more times. The J gene is TRBJ1-1, the V gene TRBV7-9; D is unclear. The V gene's germline CDR1 is SEHNR and CDR2 FQNEAQ (reference sequence). The ends were cut back, 2 bases at V and 1 base at J, with 5 bases in the middle. The CDR3 extends over 13 amino acids. The CDR3 coding sequence is TGTGCCAGCAGCTTAATAGGGAACACTGAAGCTTTCTTT. As protein: CASSLIGNTEAFF. The whole variable domain, remainder taken from reference TRBV7-9 and TRBJ1-1, is DTGVSQNPRHKITKRGQNVTFRCDPISEHNRLYWYRQTLGQGPEFLTYFQNEAQLEKSRLLSDRFSAERPKGSFSTLEIQRTEQGDSAMYLCASSLIGNTEAFFGQGTRLTVV.

This clonotype appeared many times. The chain recombines TRBV10-1 with TRBJ1-1; D uncertain. With 4 bases removed from V and 1 base from J, the gap between germline ends came to 7 bases. This CDR3 is built from 13 residues. Germline CDR1 and CDR2: WNHNN and SYGVQD (reference sequence). The CDR3 nucleotides are TGCGCCAGCAGTGTGGCAAGGAACACTGAAGCTTTCTTT. Residues: CASSVARNTEAFF.

This clonotype showed up many times. J is TRBJ1-5 and V is TRBV15; unclear D gene. The germline V gene has CDR1 LNHNV and CDR2 YYDKDF (reference sequence). Trimming took 1 base from V and 0 from J, leaving 10 bases between them. The CDR3 loop spans 16 amino acids. The CDR3 is CATSRGGIYSNQPQHF. DNA for the CDR3: TGTGCCACCAGCAGAGGAGGGATCTATAGCAATCAGCCCCAGCATTTT.

This clonotype appeared a few times. The chain is built from TRBV7-8 and TRBJ2-2; a possible D gene is TRBD2 (7 bases). Germline V gene lookup returns CDR1 SGHVS and CDR2 FQNEAQ. The CDR3 extends over 16 amino acids. V dropped 7 bases and J dropped 1 base, with 16 bases sitting between them. CDR3 residues: CASTFLRGGNTGELFF. CDR3 sequence (DNA): TGTGCCAGCACATTTTTAAGGGGGGGGAACACCGGGGAGCTGTTTTTT. The full variable domain, with the rest looked up from reference TRBV7-8 and TRBJ2-2, is GAGVSQSPRYKVAKRGQDVALRCDPISGHVSLFWYQQALGQGPEFLTYFQNEAQLDKSGLPSDRFFAERPEGSVSTLKIQRTQQEDSAVYLCASTFLRGGNTGELFFGEGSRLTVL.

The rearrangement uses TRBV11-2 and TRBJ2-3; D remains ambiguous. The CDR3 covers 12 residues. Trimming took off 5 bases at V and 8 bases at J, with 11 bases between the two ends. Germline V gene lookup returns CDR1 SGHAT and CDR2 FQNNGV. CDR3: CASSIGLGTQYF. CDR3 DNA: TGTGCCAGCAGCATAGGGCTTGGTACGCAGTATTTT.

Only a few counts were recorded for this clonotype. This chain connects TRBV28 to TRBJ2-2; D remains ambiguous. V was cut by 3 bases and J by 1 base, with 9 bases left in between. Germline values: CDR1 MDHEN, CDR2 SYDVKM. There are 15 residues in the CDR3. CDR3 residues: CASSLPLRNTGELFF. CDR3 nucleotide sequence: TGTGCCAGCAGTTTGCCACTACGGAACACCGGGGAGCTGTTTTTT.